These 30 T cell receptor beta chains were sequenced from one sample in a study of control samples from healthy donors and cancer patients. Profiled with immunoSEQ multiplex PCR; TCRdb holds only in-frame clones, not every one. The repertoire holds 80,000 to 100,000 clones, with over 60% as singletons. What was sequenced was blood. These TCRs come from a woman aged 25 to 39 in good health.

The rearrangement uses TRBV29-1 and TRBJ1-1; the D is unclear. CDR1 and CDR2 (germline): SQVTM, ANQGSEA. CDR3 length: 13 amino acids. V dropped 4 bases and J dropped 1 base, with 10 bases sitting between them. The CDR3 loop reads CSVVSGWNTEAFF. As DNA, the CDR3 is TGCAGCGTTGTTTCGGGGTGGAACACTGAAGCTTTCTTT.

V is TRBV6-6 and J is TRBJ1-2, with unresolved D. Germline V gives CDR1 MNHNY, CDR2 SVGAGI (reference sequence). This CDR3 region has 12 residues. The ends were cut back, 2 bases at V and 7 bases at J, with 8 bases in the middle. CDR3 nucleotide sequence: TGTGCCAGCAGTTACGGTCGTGGTGGCTACACCTTC. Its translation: CASSYGRGGYTF.

The DNA of the CDR3 is TGCGCCAGCAGCTTGGCCCTTACAGGGTCGGCGGGCTACACCTTC. Protein sequence: CASSLALTGSAGYTF. The V and J genes are TRBV5-1 and TRBJ1-2; TRBD1 might be the D (6 bases). The CDR3 covers 15 residues. Trimming pared 0 bases from V and 8 bases from J, leaving 17 bases between. From germline, CDR1 is SGHRS and CDR2 YFSETQ. Full variable domain (rest looked up from reference TRBV5-1 and TRBJ1-2): KAGVTQTPRYLIKTRGQQVTLSCSPISGHRSVSWYQQTPGQGLQFLFEYFSETQRNKGNFPGRFSGRQFSNSRSEMNVSTLELGDSALYLCASSLALTGSAGYTFGSGTRLTVV.

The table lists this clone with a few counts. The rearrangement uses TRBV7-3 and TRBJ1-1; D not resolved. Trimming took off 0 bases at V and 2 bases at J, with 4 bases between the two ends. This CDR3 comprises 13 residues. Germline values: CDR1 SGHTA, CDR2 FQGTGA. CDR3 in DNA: TGTGCCAGCAGCTTAACGGGCAACACTGAAGCTTTCTTT. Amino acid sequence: CASSLTGNTEAFF.

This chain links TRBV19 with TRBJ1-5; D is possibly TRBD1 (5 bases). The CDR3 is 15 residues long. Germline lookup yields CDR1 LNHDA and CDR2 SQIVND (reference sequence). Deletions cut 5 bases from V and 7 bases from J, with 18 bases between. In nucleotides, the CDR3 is TGTGCCAGTAGTCCAATGGGGGGGTCTGGGCAGCCCCAGCATTTT. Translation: CASSPMGGSGQPQHF.

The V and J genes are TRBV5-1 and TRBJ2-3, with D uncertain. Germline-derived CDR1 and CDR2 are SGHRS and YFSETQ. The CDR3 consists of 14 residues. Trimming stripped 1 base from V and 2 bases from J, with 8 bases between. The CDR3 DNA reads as TGCGCCAGCAGCTTGTTAGCCTCCACAGATACGCAGTATTTT. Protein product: CASSLLASTDTQYF. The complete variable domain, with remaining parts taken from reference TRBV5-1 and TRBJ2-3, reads KAGVTQTPRYLIKTRGQQVTLSCSPISGHRSVSWYQQTPGQGLQFLFEYFSETQRNKGNFPGRFSGRQFSNSRSEMNVSTLELGDSALYLCASSLLASTDTQYFGPGTRLTVL.

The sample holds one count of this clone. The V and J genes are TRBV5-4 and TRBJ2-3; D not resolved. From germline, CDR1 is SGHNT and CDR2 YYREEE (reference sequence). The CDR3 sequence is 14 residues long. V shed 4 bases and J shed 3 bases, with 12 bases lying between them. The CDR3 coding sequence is TGTGCCAGCAGCCCTTGGAAAGGGACAGATACGCAGTATTTT. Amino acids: CASSPWKGTDTQYF. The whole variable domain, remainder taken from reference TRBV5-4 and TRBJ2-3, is ETGVTQSPTHLIKTRGQQVTLRCSSQSGHNTVSWYQQALGQGPQFIFQYYREEENGRGNFPPRFSGLQFPNYSSELNVNALELDDSALYLCASSPWKGTDTQYFGPGTRLTVL.

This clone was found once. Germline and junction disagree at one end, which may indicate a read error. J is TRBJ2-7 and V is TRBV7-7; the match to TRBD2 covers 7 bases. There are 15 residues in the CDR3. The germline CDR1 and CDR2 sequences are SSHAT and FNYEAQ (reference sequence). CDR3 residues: CASSLAPGGSYEQYF. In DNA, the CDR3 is TGTGCTAGCAGCTTAGCGCCGGGGGGATCCTACGAGCAGTACTTC.

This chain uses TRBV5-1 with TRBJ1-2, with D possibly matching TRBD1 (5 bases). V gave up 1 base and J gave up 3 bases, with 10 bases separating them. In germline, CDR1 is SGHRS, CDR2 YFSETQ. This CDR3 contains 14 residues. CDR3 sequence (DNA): TGCGCCAGCAGCTTGTCGGGGCTCGACTATGGCTACACCTTC. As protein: CASSLSGLDYGYTF.

The CDR3 loop reads CASSVSSGNLNTEAFF. CDR3 coding DNA: TGTGCCAGCAGCGTATCGTCAGGGAATTTGAACACTGAAGCTTTCTTT. The rearrangement joins TRBV9 to TRBJ1-1; a possible D gene is TRBD1 (5 bases). This CDR3 spans 16 amino acids. V shed 1 base and J shed 0 bases, with 13 bases lying between them. CDR1 and CDR2 from the germline V gene are SGDLS and YYNGEE.

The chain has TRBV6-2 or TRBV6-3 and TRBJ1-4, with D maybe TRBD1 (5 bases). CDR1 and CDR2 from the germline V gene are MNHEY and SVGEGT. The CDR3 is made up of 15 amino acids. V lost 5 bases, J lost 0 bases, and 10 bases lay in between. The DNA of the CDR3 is TGTGCCAGCAGTCGCCCAGGGTCAACTAATGAAAAACTGTTTTTT. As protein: CASSRPGSTNEKLFF.

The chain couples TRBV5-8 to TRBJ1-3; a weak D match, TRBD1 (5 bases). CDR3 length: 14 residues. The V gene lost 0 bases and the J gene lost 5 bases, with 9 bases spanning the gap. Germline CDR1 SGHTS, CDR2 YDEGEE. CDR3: CASSLGQGRNTIYF. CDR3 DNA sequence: TGTGCCAGCAGCTTGGGCCAGGGTAGAAACACCATATATTTT.

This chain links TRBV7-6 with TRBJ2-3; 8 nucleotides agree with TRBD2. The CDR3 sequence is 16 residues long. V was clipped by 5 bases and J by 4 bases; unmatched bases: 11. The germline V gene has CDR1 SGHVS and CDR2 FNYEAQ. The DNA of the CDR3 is TGTGCCAGCAGCCCCGATAGCGGGGCCGCTGCAGATACGCAGTATTTT. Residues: CASSPDSGAAADTQYF.

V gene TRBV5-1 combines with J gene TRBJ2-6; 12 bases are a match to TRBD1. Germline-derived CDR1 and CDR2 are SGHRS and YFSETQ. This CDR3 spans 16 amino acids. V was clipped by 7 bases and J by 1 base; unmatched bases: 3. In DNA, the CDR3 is TGCGCCAGCGGGACAGGGGGCGGATCTGGGGCCAACGTCCTGACTTTC. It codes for CASGTGGGSGANVLTF.

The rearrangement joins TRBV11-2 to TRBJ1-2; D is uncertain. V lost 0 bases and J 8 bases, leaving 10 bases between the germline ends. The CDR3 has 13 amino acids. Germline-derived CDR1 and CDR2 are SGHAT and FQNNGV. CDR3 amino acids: CASSLDLAFGYTF. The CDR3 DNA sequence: TGTGCCAGCAGCTTAGATCTTGCTTTCGGCTACACCTTC.

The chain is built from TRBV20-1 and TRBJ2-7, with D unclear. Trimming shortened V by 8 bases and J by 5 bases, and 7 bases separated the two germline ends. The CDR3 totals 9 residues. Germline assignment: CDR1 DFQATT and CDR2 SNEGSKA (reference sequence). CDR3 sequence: CSRFNEQYF. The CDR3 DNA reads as TGCAGTAGATTCAACGAGCAGTACTTC.

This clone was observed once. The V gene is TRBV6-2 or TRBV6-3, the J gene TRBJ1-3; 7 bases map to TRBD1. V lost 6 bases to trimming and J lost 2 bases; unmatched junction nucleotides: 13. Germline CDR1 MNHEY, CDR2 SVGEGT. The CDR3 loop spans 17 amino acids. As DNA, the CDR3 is TGTGCCAGCAGCCCTCCTAAGACACAGGGGCCTGGAAACACCATATATTTT. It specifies CASSPPKTQGPGNTIYF.

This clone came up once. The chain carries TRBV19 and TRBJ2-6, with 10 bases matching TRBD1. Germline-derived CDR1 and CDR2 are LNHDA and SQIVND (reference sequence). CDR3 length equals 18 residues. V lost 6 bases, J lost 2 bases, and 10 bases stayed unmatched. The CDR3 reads CASSSTGQGWTGANVLTF. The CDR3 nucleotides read TGTGCCAGTAGCTCTACGGGACAGGGGTGGACTGGGGCCAACGTCCTGACTTTC.

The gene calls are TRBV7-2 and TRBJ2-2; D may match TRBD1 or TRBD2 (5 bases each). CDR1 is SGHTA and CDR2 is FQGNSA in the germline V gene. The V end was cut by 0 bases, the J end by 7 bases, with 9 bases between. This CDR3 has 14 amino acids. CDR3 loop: CASSLARAGGELFF. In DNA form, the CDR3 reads TGTGCCAGCAGCTTAGCCAGGGCGGGCGGGGAGCTGTTTTTT.

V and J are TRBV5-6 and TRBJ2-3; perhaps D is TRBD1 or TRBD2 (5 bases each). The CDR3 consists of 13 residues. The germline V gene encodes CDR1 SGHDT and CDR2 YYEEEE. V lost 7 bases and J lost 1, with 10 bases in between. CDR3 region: CASRDHGTDTQYF. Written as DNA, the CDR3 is TGTGCCAGCCGGGACCACGGCACAGATACGCAGTATTTT.

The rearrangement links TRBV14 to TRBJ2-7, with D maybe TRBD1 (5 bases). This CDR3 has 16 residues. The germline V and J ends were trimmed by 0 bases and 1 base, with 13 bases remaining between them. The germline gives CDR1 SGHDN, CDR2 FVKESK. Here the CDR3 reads CASSQDGAKGSYEQYF. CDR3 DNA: TGTGCCAGCAGCCAAGATGGGGCGAAAGGGTCCTACGAGCAGTACTTC.

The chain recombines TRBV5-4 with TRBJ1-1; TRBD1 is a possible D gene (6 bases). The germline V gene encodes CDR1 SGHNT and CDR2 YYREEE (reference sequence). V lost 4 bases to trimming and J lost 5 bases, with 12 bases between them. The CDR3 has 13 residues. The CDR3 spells CASSRTDETEAFF. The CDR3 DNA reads TGTGCCAGCAGCCGGACAGATGAAACTGAAGCTTTCTTT.

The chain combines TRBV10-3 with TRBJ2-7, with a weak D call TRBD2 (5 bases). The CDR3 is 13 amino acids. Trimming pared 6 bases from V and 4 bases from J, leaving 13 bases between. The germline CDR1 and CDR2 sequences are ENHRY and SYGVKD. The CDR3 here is CAIRDSPPYEQYF. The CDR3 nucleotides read TGTGCCATCAGGGACTCTCCCCCTTACGAGCAGTACTTC.

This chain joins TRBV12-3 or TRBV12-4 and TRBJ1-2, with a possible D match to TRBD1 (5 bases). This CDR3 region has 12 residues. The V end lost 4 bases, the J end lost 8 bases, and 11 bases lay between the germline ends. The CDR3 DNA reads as TGTGCCAGCAGTTCCAGGGTCCACGGCTACACCTTC. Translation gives CASSSRVHGYTF.

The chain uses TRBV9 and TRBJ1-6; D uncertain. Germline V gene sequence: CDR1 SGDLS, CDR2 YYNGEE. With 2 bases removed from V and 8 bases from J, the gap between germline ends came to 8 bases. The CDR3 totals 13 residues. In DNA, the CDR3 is TGTGCCAGCAGCGTTCTATGGGATTCACCCCTCCACTTT. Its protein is CASSVLWDSPLHF.

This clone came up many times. In DNA, the CDR3 is TGTGCCAGCAGCCTCCAACACCTACAGGGGATGGAGACCCAGTACTTC. The encoded protein is CASSLQHLQGMETQYF. The rearrangement uses TRBV7-6 and TRBJ2-5; 7 nucleotides match TRBD1. J was trimmed by 5 bases and V by 5 bases; bases with no gene match: 14. In germline, CDR1 is SGHVS, CDR2 FNYEAQ. This CDR3 has 16 residues.

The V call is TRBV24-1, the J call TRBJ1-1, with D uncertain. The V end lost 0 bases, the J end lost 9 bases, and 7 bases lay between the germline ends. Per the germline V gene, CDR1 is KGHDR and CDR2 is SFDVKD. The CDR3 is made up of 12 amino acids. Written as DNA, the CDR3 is TGTGCCACCAGTGATTTGATAGGGCAAGCTTTCTTT. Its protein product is CATSDLIGQAFF.

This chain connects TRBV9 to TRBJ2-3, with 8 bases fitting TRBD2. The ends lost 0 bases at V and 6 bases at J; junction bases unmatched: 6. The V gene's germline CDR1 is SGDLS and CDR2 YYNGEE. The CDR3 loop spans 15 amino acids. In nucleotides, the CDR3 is TGTGCCAGCAGCGTAGGGAGCGGGGGCCCCGATACGCAGTATTTT. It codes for CASSVGSGGPDTQYF.

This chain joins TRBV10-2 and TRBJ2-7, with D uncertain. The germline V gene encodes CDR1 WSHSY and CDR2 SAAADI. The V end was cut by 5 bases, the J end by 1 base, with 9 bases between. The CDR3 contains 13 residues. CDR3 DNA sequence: TGCGCCAGCAGTCTGGGCGGTTCCTACGAGCAGTACTTC. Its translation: CASSLGGSYEQYF.

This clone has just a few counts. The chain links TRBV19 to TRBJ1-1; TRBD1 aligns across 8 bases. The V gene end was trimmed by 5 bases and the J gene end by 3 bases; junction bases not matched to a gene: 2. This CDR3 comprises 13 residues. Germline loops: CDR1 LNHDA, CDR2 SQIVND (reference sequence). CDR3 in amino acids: CASSLDRDTEAFF. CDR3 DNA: TGTGCCAGTAGTTTGGACAGGGACACTGAAGCTTTCTTT.